This TCR beta chain appears in the sequencing data of a study of shared clonotypes between healthy human individuals. Into CD45RA+ naive and CD45RA-negative memory subsets, the CD4+ cells were split. Sequencing was performed with immunoSEQ multiplex PCR; in TCRdb, only in-frame clones are kept and a portion is missing. The profile shows around 1.4 million clones, less than 99% of them singletons. The CDR3 sequence is 17 residues long. Germline V gene lookup returns CDR1 SGHDN and CDR2 FVKESK. Trimming removed 1 base from V and 0 bases from J; junction bases left unmatched: 6. As for this clone: Other nucleotide sequences in the sample specify the same CDR3.

The chain combines TRBV14 with TRBJ2-1; 7 positions match TRBD1. The TCR originated in a man aged 30 to 39 in good health. Source material: naive CD4+ T cells sorted from blood. Specified subset: CD45RA+ positively selected. For the CDR3, the DNA is TGTGCCAGCAGCCAAGTTAGGGGACAGAGCTCCTACAATGAGCAGTTCTTC. The encoded protein is CASSQVRGQSSYNEQFF.